Listed here is a single T cell receptor (beta chain). Its antigen remains undetermined. The input lacks base qualities; no much larger clone sits a single base away. The junction carries 8 bases between V and J, which are trimmed by 2 bases and 0 bases respectively. The CDR3 starts with the cysteine, ends with the phenylalanine, and has 15 residues. The kept DNA is CDR3 alone, 45 bases in frame from the first base. CDR1 and CDR2 were assigned from the germline V gene as SGHRS and YFSETQ. The data are from a study of blood T cell repertoires in COVID-19 (dated by TCRdb to the early 2020s). About the investigation overall: Collaborator samples came from the United States, Italy and Spain and covered acute and convalescent phases of COVID-19. The prospective study material was composed of cDNA or gDNA derived from T cells, B-cell-depleted T cells, or PBMCs. The dataset comprised deeply sampled blood TCRbeta repertoires from subjects exposed to, actively infected with, or recovered from COVID-19. A freely available public database, intended as a resource for researchers studying the immune response to SARS-CoV-2, is where the repertoires were released. Samples were obtained from the ongoing ImmuneRACE study (first 160 participants) and from over a thousand subjects provided by 6 global collaborators. The sample metadata nearly always contained a de-identified subject ID, COVID-19 status, age in years and sex. Where available, HLA class I and class II types were taken from metadata supplied by the sample provider and were not determined by assay-based typing.

General findings and caveats noted by the study authors: Clinical and demographic metadata were provided uncurated, with the amount varying by source and participant.

The immunoSEQ Assay, a bias-controlled multiplex PCR, was used to amplify TCRbeta CDR3 regions from genomic DNA. The study's own analysis went as follows. The number of nucleated cells in each sample was estimated by amplification of reference gene primers within the assay. Sequence reads were collapsed and filtered to measure the absolute abundance of every unique TCRbeta CDR3 rearrangement. For each sample, productive Simpson clonality was calculated as the square root of Simpson's diversity index across productive rearrangements. In TCRdb, the immuneACCESS table is reduced to in-frame sequences with V and J assigned. These tables do not hold every clone; where another copy was compared, an unresolved V gene accounts for under half, and the others remain unexplained. V, J and clone size are those of that table, while D and trimming were read from the DNA. The sample table holds 300,000 to 400,000 clones, of which roughly nine tenths were seen once. Clones ranked in the top ten supply roughly 1% of the sample.

In the prospective study, participants were about 18 to 100 years old, resided in 25 or so geographic areas of the United States, and were enrolled through a virtual design. Cohort assignment in the prospective study relied on participant-reported clinical history from a screening survey and a study questionnaire. Recovered participants in ImmuneRACE Cohort 3 were defined as having two consecutive negative NP/OP PCR tests, clearance from a healthcare professional, or resolution of symptoms. In the prospective study, mobile phlebotomists collected whole blood, serum and a nasopharyngeal or oropharyngeal swab from each participant. Additional blood draws and questionnaires over an approximately 2-month period could optionally be provided by prospective study participants. Before DNA extraction, blood samples from the prospective study were shipped at room temperature or frozen.

The receptor was derived from a man younger than 35 who had recovered from COVID-19. The sample was PBMCs or T cells enriched from blood (not recorded which). The chain links TRBV5-1 with TRBJ2-2; a weak D assignment points to TRBD1 (6 bases agree). The CDR3 protein sequence reads: CASSLGQSNTGELFF. The bases are TGCGCCAGCAGCTTAGGACAGTCGAACACCGGGGAGCTGTTTTTT.